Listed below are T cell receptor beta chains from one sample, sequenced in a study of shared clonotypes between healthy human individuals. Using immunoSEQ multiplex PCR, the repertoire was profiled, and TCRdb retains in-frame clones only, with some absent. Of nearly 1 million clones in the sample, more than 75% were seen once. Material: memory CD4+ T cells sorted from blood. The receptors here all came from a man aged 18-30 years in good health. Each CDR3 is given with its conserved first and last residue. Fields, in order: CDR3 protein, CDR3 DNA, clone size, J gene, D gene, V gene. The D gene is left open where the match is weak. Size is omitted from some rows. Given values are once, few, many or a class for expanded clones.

CDR3aa: CASSLKGGGGGYTF
CDR3nt: TGTGCCAGCAGCTTAAAAGGGGGCGGAGGTGGCTACACCTTC
abundance: .
j_gene: TRBJ1-2
d_gene: TRBD1
v_gene: TRBV5-6

CDR3aa: CASSFRLAGLHNEQFF
CDR3nt: TGTGCCAGCAGCTTCCGACTAGCGGGGCTCCACAATGAGCAGTTCTTC
abundance: .
j_gene: TRBJ2-1
d_gene: TRBD2
v_gene: TRBV11-2

CDR3aa: CASSTPQGSVTGELFF
CDR3nt: TGTGCCAGTAGTACCCCCCAGGGGTCGGTCACCGGGGAGCTGTTTTTT
abundance: many
j_gene: TRBJ2-2
d_gene: .
v_gene: TRBV19

CDR3aa: CASSGSGPGSEKLFF
CDR3nt: TGCGCCAGCAGCGGTTCGGGTCCCGGGAGTGAAAAACTGTTTTTT
abundance: .
j_gene: TRBJ1-4
d_gene: .
v_gene: TRBV5-1

CDR3aa: CASSQDLGSTYEQYF
CDR3nt: TGCGCCAGCAGCCAAGATCTCGGCAGCACCTACGAGCAGTACTTC
abundance: .
j_gene: TRBJ2-7
d_gene: .
v_gene: TRBV4-3

CDR3aa: CASLTSGRGEQFF
CDR3nt: TGTGCCAGCTTGACTAGCGGGAGAGGTGAGCAGTTCTTC
abundance: .
j_gene: TRBJ2-1
d_gene: TRBD2
v_gene: TRBV18

CDR3aa: CASSLVGGSGGSEQYF
CDR3nt: TGTGCCAGCAGTTTAGTCGGCGGTAGCGGGGGGTCCGAGCAGTACTTC
abundance: .
j_gene: TRBJ2-7
d_gene: TRBD2
v_gene: TRBV28

CDR3aa: CASSRIAGGPPANNEQFF
CDR3nt: TGTGCCAGCAGTCGAATAGCGGGGGGCCCTCCAGCGAACAATGAGCAGTTCTTC
abundance: .
j_gene: TRBJ2-1
d_gene: TRBD2
v_gene: TRBV28

CDR3aa: CASSESGGAVETQYF
CDR3nt: TGTGCCAGCAGTGAATCCGGGGGGGCCGTTGAGACCCAGTACTTC
abundance: .
j_gene: TRBJ2-5
d_gene: TRBD2
v_gene: TRBV2

CDR3aa: CAISESGGGAGAFF
CDR3nt: TGTGCCATCAGTGAGTCTGGAGGGGGCGCGGGCGCTTTCTTT
abundance: .
j_gene: TRBJ1-1
d_gene: TRBD1
v_gene: TRBV10-3

CDR3aa: CASSLSMHYGYTF
CDR3nt: TGTGCCAGCAGTTTGTCCATGCACTATGGCTACACCTTC
abundance: .
j_gene: TRBJ1-2
d_gene: .
v_gene: TRBV27

CDR3aa: CASSLAGTGANSGNTIYF
CDR3nt: TGCGCCAGCAGCTTGGCCGGGACAGGGGCTAACTCTGGAAACACCATATATTTT
abundance: .
j_gene: TRBJ1-3
d_gene: TRBD1
v_gene: TRBV5-1

CDR3aa: CASSLGGHSTDTQYF
CDR3nt: TGCGCCAGCAGCTTGGGGGGGCACTCCACAGATACGCAGTATTTT
abundance: few
j_gene: TRBJ2-3
d_gene: .
v_gene: TRBV5-1

CDR3aa: CASSYRVDIGELFF
CDR3nt: TGTGCCAGCAGCTACAGGGTTGACATCGGGGAGCTGTTTTTT
abundance: .
j_gene: TRBJ2-2
d_gene: .
v_gene: TRBV7-2

CDR3aa: CASSDGGRKDGYTF
CDR3nt: TGTGCCAGCAGTGACGGGGGGCGCAAGGATGGCTACACCTTC
abundance: .
j_gene: TRBJ1-2
d_gene: .
v_gene: TRBV6-4

CDR3aa: CASSGLAGVTGELFF
CDR3nt: TGTGCCAGTAGTGGACTCGCGGGAGTTACCGGGGAGCTGTTTTTT
abundance: .
j_gene: TRBJ2-2
d_gene: TRBD2
v_gene: TRBV19

CDR3aa: CASTNRNLEQYF
CDR3nt: TGTGCCAGCACCAACAGAAATCTCGAGCAGTACTTC
abundance: few
j_gene: TRBJ2-7
d_gene: .
v_gene: TRBV6-6

CDR3aa: CASSQGQASGITDTQYF
CDR3nt: TGTGCCAGCAGCCAAGGACAAGCCAGCGGGATCACAGATACGCAGTATTTT
abundance: .
j_gene: TRBJ2-3
d_gene: TRBD2
v_gene: TRBV4-2

CDR3aa: CAWSIGLAGTGELFF
CDR3nt: TGTGCCTGGAGTATAGGGCTAGCGGGGACCGGGGAGCTGTTTTTT
abundance: few
j_gene: TRBJ2-2
d_gene: TRBD2
v_gene: TRBV30

CDR3aa: CASSPDGGNYGYTF
CDR3nt: TGTGCCAGCTCACCGGACGGGGGTAACTATGGCTACACCTTC
abundance: few
j_gene: TRBJ1-2
d_gene: .
v_gene: TRBV18

CDR3aa: CSVEGQGDTEAFF
CDR3nt: TGCAGCGTTGAAGGGCAGGGAGACACTGAAGCTTTCTTT
abundance: few
j_gene: TRBJ1-1
d_gene: .
v_gene: TRBV29-1

CDR3aa: CASSRGGKSSGANVLTF
CDR3nt: TGCGCCAGCAGCCGCGGGGGGAAGAGCTCTGGGGCCAACGTCCTGACTTTC
abundance: .
j_gene: TRBJ2-6
d_gene: TRBD2
v_gene: TRBV4-3

CDR3aa: CASSFHNLGQGYGYTF
CDR3nt: TGTGCCAGCAGTTTTCACAACCTGGGACAGGGATATGGCTACACCTTC
abundance: few
j_gene: TRBJ1-2
d_gene: TRBD1
v_gene: TRBV28

CDR3aa: CSANRNTEAFF
CDR3nt: TGCAGTGCTAATAGGAACACTGAAGCTTTCTTT
abundance: .
j_gene: TRBJ1-1
d_gene: .
v_gene: TRBV20-1

CDR3aa: CASNYDAGYEQFF
CDR3nt: TGTGCCAGCAACTACGACGCAGGCTATGAGCAGTTCTTC
abundance: .
j_gene: TRBJ2-1
d_gene: .
v_gene: TRBV2

CDR3aa: CASSPIRLNYGYTF
CDR3nt: TGTGCCAGCTCACCAATACGTCTAAACTATGGCTACACCTTC
abundance: .
j_gene: TRBJ1-2
d_gene: .
v_gene: TRBV18

CDR3aa: CAINSAGLTSGANVLTF
CDR3nt: TGTGCCATCAATTCCGCAGGGCTTACCTCTGGGGCCAACGTCCTGACTTTC
abundance: .
j_gene: TRBJ2-6
d_gene: .
v_gene: TRBV10-3

CDR3aa: CASSLDTGGWETQYF
CDR3nt: TGCGCCAGCAGCTTGGATACAGGGGGATGGGAGACCCAGTACTTC
abundance: .
j_gene: TRBJ2-5
d_gene: TRBD1
v_gene: TRBV5-1

CDR3aa: CASSLVLARFEEQFF
CDR3nt: TGTGCCAGCAGCTTGGTACTAGCACGATTCGAGGAGCAGTTCTTC
abundance: few
j_gene: TRBJ2-1
d_gene: .
v_gene: TRBV5-6

CDR3aa: CAWSGGGNQETQYF
CDR3nt: TGTGCCTGGAGTGGCGGGGGGAACCAAGAGACCCAGTACTTC
abundance: .
j_gene: TRBJ2-5
d_gene: TRBD2
v_gene: TRBV30

CDR3aa: CASSAMTSGKTDTQYF
CDR3nt: TGTGCCAGCAGCGCCATGACTAGCGGGAAAACAGATACGCAGTATTTT
abundance: .
j_gene: TRBJ2-3
d_gene: TRBD2
v_gene: TRBV9

CDR3aa: CASSSDRVGTDTQYF
CDR3nt: TGTGCCAGCAGTTCCGACAGGGTAGGCACAGATACGCAGTATTTT
abundance: .
j_gene: TRBJ2-3
d_gene: TRBD1
v_gene: TRBV2

CDR3aa: CASSLDRQVVF
CDR3nt: TGTGCCAGCAGCTTAGATCGACAGGTCGTGTTT
abundance: .
j_gene: TRBJ2-3
d_gene: .
v_gene: TRBV11-3

CDR3aa: CASREQGASMNTEAFF
CDR3nt: TGCGCCAGCAGAGAACAGGGGGCTTCGATGAACACTGAAGCTTTCTTT
abundance: once
j_gene: TRBJ1-1
d_gene: TRBD1
v_gene: TRBV5-1

CDR3aa: CAWSLGRDIQYF
CDR3nt: TGTGCCTGGAGTCTAGGGAGGGACATTCAGTACTTC
abundance: many
j_gene: TRBJ2-4
d_gene: TRBD2
v_gene: TRBV30

CDR3aa: CASSLGRTGETQYF
CDR3nt: TGTGCCAGCAGCTTGGGACGCACGGGCGAGACCCAGTACTTC
abundance: few
j_gene: TRBJ2-5
d_gene: .
v_gene: TRBV5-4

CDR3aa: CASSPRGGLNNEQFF
CDR3nt: TGTGCCAGCAGCCCCCGCGGGGGGCTAAACAATGAGCAGTTCTTC
abundance: few
j_gene: TRBJ2-1
d_gene: TRBD2
v_gene: TRBV7-9

CDR3aa: CSVAEETQYF
CDR3nt: TGCAGCGTCGCAGAGGAGACCCAGTACTTC
abundance: .
j_gene: TRBJ2-5
d_gene: .
v_gene: TRBV29-1

CDR3aa: CASSGSGNQPQHF
CDR3nt: TGTGCCAGCAGTGGGTCAGGTAATCAGCCCCAGCATTTT
abundance: .
j_gene: TRBJ1-5
d_gene: .
v_gene: TRBV25-1

CDR3aa: CASSGVAGTGDYGYTF
CDR3nt: TGTGCCAGCAGTGGGGTAGCAGGGACGGGCGACTATGGCTACACCTTC
abundance: .
j_gene: TRBJ1-2
d_gene: .
v_gene: TRBV25-1

CDR3aa: CASSLNGGRNTEAFF
CDR3nt: TGTGCCAGCAGCTTGAATGGGGGCCGTAACACTGAAGCTTTCTTT
abundance: .
j_gene: TRBJ1-1
d_gene: .
v_gene: TRBV5-4

CDR3aa: CASSRDAVTEAFF
CDR3nt: TGTGCCAGCAGCAGAGACGCGGTCACTGAAGCTTTCTTT
abundance: .
j_gene: TRBJ1-1
d_gene: .
v_gene: TRBV11-3

CDR3aa: CASSLLPPGGEQYF
CDR3nt: TGTGCCAGCAGTTTACTACCCCCTGGGGGCGAGCAGTACTTC
abundance: few
j_gene: TRBJ2-7
d_gene: .
v_gene: TRBV6-8

CDR3aa: CASSIMNQPQHF
CDR3nt: TGTGCCAGTAGTATCATGAATCAGCCCCAGCATTTT
abundance: .
j_gene: TRBJ1-5
d_gene: .
v_gene: TRBV19

CDR3aa: CASSGQGQYF
CDR3nt: TGTGCCAGCAGCGGACAGGGGCAGTACTTC
abundance: .
j_gene: TRBJ2-7
d_gene: TRBD1
v_gene: TRBV28

CDR3aa: CASRNLGQSTEAFF
CDR3nt: TGTGCCAGCAGGAACCTCGGACAGAGCACTGAAGCTTTCTTT
abundance: .
j_gene: TRBJ1-1
d_gene: .
v_gene: TRBV6-1

CDR3aa: CASRQPKGEQYF
CDR3nt: TGTGCCAGCAGACAGCCGAAGGGGGAGCAGTACTTC
abundance: .
j_gene: TRBJ2-7
d_gene: .
v_gene: TRBV6-5

CDR3aa: CASSISAFGLGGSNQPQHF
CDR3nt: TGTGCCAGTAGTATTTCCGCCTTCGGACTAGGCGGGAGCAATCAGCCCCAGCATTTT
abundance: .
j_gene: TRBJ1-5
d_gene: .
v_gene: TRBV19

CDR3aa: CASSYRQNNYGYTF
CDR3nt: TGTGCCAGCAGTTACCGCCAGAATAACTATGGCTACACCTTC
abundance: .
j_gene: TRBJ1-2
d_gene: .
v_gene: TRBV6-6

CDR3aa: CASSRTGTVFHEAFF
CDR3nt: TGTGCCAGCAGCCGTACCGGGACCGTGTTCCATGAAGCTTTCTTT
abundance: once
j_gene: TRBJ1-1
d_gene: .
v_gene: TRBV6-5

CDR3aa: CASSLVGTGYTF
CDR3nt: TGTGCCAGCAGCTTAGTGGGGACTGGCTACACCTTC
abundance: few
j_gene: TRBJ1-2
d_gene: .
v_gene: TRBV7-9

CDR3aa: CASSHPIAQKDEQFF
CDR3nt: TGCGCCAGCAGCCACCCGATAGCCCAGAAGGATGAGCAGTTCTTC
abundance: .
j_gene: TRBJ2-1
d_gene: .
v_gene: TRBV4-1

CDR3aa: CASRPEWADTQYF
CDR3nt: TGTGCCAGTAGACCAGAATGGGCAGATACGCAGTATTTT
abundance: once
j_gene: TRBJ2-3
d_gene: .
v_gene: TRBV19

CDR3aa: CASSFRATRMNTEAFF
CDR3nt: TGTGCCAGCAGCTTTAGGGCGACCCGAATGAACACTGAAGCTTTCTTT
abundance: .
j_gene: TRBJ1-1
d_gene: .
v_gene: TRBV7-2

CDR3aa: CASSLFRYQPQHF
CDR3nt: TGTGCCAGCAGTTTATTTCGATATCAGCCCCAGCATTTT
abundance: .
j_gene: TRBJ1-5
d_gene: .
v_gene: TRBV27

CDR3aa: CARSYDRDRGTYEQYF
CDR3nt: TGTGCCAGAAGCTACGACCGGGACAGGGGGACCTACGAGCAGTACTTC
abundance: .
j_gene: TRBJ2-7
d_gene: TRBD1
v_gene: TRBV5-3

CDR3aa: CASSPFEPGGKLFF
CDR3nt: TGTGCCAGCAGTCCTTTTGAGCCAGGCGGAAAACTGTTTTTT
abundance: .
j_gene: TRBJ1-4
d_gene: .
v_gene: TRBV28